This TCR beta chain is from a study of cytomegalovirus exposure and HLA in healthy donors. About the research overall: The approximately 110 validation repertoires used a platform that matched the one used for the approximately 610 first-cohort repertoires, as a later analysis reported. Findings and caveats of the study: For most TCR sequences rarity was the rule, although some public TCRs occurred in many donors. In vitro testing confirmed a few CMV-associated chains as specific for CMV antigens.

After removal of 0 bases from V and 6 bases from J, the junction contained 5 bases not matched to a gene. This CDR3 is built from 14 residues. Germline V lookup: CDR1 GTSNPN, CDR2 SVGIG (reference sequence). As concerns this clone: Antigen: not known.

The method was immunoSEQ multiplex PCR; TCRdb's version includes in-frame clones alone and lacks a portion of them. The table includes around 120,000 clones, roughly 89% detected once. The TCR was taken from a woman aged 18-30 years in good health and CMV-seronegative. The source material was PBMCs. The rearrangement uses TRBV30 and TRBJ2-1; the match to TRBD1 covers 7 bases. The CDR3 is CAWSVGQVINEQFF. The CDR3 coding sequence is TGTGCCTGGAGTGTAGGACAGGTCATCAATGAGCAGTTCTTC.